This T cell receptor beta chain was identified in a study of beta chain features in type 1 diabetes. The germline gives CDR1 SEHNR, CDR2 FQNEAQ (reference sequence). Trimming stripped 2 bases from V and 2 bases from J, with 13 bases between. The CDR3 totals 16 residues. For this clone: The antigen is undetermined.

General study results and limits: Diminished insertions and augmented deletions at VDJ junctions characterized type 1 diabetes patients. When cDNA is sequenced, cells with high TCR expression could be over-represented. All four CD4+ subsets of Type 1 diabetes patients contained TCRB CDR3s that were moderately but significantly shorter.

The whole isolated RNA underwent reverse transcription, so sequencing captured expressed TCRB transcripts. Naive, central memory and regulatory T cell samples averaged around 3.3 million reads. Some clones are missing from TCRdb's copy, which holds only in-frame ones; the method was immunoSEQ multiplex PCR. The table shows 850,000 to 900,000 clones, with roughly 15% occurring only once. The V gene is TRBV7-9, the J gene TRBJ2-1, with D hard to call. The origin of this receptor is a young woman in good health. The sequencing input was naive CD4+ T cells from blood. The CDR3 loop is CASSLRPDAPYNEQFF. The CDR3 nucleotides are TGTGCCAGCAGCTTAAGGCCAGACGCTCCCTACAATGAGCAGTTCTTC. The full variable domain, with the rest looked up from reference TRBV7-9 and TRBJ2-1, is DTGVSQNPRHKITKRGQNVTFRCDPISEHNRLYWYRQTLGQGPEFLTYFQNEAQLEKSRLLSDRFSAERPKGSFSTLEIQRTEQGDSAMYLCASSLRPDAPYNEQFFGPGTRLTVL.